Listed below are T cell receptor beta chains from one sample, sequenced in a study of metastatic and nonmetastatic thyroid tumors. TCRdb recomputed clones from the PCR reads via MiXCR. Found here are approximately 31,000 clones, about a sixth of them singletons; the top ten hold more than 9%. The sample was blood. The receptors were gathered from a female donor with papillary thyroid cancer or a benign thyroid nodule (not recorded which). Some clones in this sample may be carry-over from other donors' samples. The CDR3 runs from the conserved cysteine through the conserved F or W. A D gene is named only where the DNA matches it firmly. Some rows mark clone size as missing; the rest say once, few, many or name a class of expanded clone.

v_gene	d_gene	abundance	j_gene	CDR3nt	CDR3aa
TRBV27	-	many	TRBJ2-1	TGTGCCAGCAGTCGTCCGGACAGCGAGCAGTTCTTC	CASSRPDSEQFF
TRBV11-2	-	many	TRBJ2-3	TGTGCCAGCAGCCCCCAGCACCAGAGCACAGATACGCAGTATTTT	CASSPQHQSTDTQYF
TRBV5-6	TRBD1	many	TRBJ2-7	TGTGCCAGCAGCCCGCTGGGACAGGGAAACTCGGGCGAGCAGTACTTC	CASSPLGQGNSGEQYF
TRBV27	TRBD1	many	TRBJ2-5	TGTGCCAGCAGTCCAGACAGGGCCCAAGAGACCCAGTACTTC	CASSPDRAQETQYF
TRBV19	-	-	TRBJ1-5	TGTGCCAGTAGTATAGGGGAGGGAGACCAGCCCCAGCATTTT	CASSIGEGDQPQHF
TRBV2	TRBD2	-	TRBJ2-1	TGTGCCAGCAGTGTTGCTCTCACCGGGACTACCCCGAGCTCCTACAATGAGCATTTCTTC	CASSVALTGTTPSSYNEHFF
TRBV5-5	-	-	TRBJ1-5	TGTGTCAGCAGCCCGGGGGTAGCCAGACATCAGCCCCAGCATTTT	CVSSPGVARHQPQHF
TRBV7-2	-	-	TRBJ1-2	TGTGCCAGCAGCCAGGCTACCGAGAATATAGGCTACACCTTC	CASSQATENIGYTF
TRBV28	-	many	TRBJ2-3	TGTGCCAGCAGTGGAACACCAAATATAGATACGCAGTATTTT	CASSGTPNIDTQYF
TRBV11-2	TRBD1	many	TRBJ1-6	TGTGCCAGCAGCGACGACAGGGGGCCATCACCCCTCCACTTT	CASSDDRGPSPLHF
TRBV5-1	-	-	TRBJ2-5	TGCGCCAGCAGCTTGGTGGCTAGCGGAGGACAGGAGACCCAGTACTTC	CASSLVASGGQETQYF
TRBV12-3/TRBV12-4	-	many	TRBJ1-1	TGTGCCAGCAGCCCAGGGGCAGGGAACACTGAAGCTTTCTTT	CASSPGAGNTEAFF
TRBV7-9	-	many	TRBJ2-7	TGTGCCAGCAGCTTAGGCCTCCAAACCCAGGACGAGCAGTACTTC	CASSLGLQTQDEQYF
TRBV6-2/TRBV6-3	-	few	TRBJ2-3	TGTGCCAGCATGGGTTGGACCACAGATACGCAGTATTTT	CASMGWTTDTQYF
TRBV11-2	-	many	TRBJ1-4	TGTGCCAGCAGTCCGATCGGAGTTGCTCATGAAAAACTGTTTTTT	CASSPIGVAHEKLFF
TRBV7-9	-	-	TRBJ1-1	TGCGCCATCATCCCCCTAACTGAAGCTTTCTTT	CAIIPLTEAFF
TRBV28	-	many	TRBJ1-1	TGTGCCAGCAACTCTCCCCTGGGTCGTGCTTTCTTT	CASNSPLGRAFF
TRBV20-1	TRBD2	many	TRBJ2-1	TGCAGTGCCCTCCCCGCTGGGACTAGCGGAGTTAATGAGCAGTTCTTC	CSALPAGTSGVNEQFF
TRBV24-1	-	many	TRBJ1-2	TGTGCCACCAGTGGGACAGACTCCCCTAACTATGGCTACACCTTC	CATSGTDSPNYGYTF
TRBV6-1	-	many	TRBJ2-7	TGTGCCAGCAGTGAAAAGGGGGAGGTCTACGAGCAGTACTTC	CASSEKGEVYEQYF
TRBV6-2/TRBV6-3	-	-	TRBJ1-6	TGTGCCAGCAGTTACGAGGGTAGCAGTGGATCAACCCTACACTTT	CASSYEGSSGSTLHF
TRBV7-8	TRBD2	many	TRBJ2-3	TGTGCCAGCAGCTTTGGGACTAGCGACGCAGATACGCAGTATTTT	CASSFGTSDADTQYF
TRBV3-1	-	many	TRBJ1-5	TGTGCCAGCAGCCAAGATGGTACGGCGAATCAGCCCCAGCATTTT	CASSQDGTANQPQHF
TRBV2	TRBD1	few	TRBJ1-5	TGCGCCAGCAGCGGACAGGGGATCAATCAGCCCCAACATTTT	CASSGQGINQPQHF
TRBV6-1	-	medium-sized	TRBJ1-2	TGTGCCAGCAGTGAAGTGGGGAGTGGCTACACCTTC	CASSEVGSGYTF
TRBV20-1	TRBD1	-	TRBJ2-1	TGCAGTGCTATACCGGGACAGTTGATCTGTGCTGAAGACAATGAGCAGTTCTTC	CSAIPGQLICAEDNEQFF
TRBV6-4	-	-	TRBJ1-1	TGTGCCAGCAGTGACTCAGCCGAGACAGTCACTGAAGCTTTCTTT	CASSDSAETVTEAFF
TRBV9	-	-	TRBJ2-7	TGTGCCAGCAGCCCTCTTTTGGGGGGGCCTCATCACGAGCAGTACTTC	CASSPLLGGPHHEQYF